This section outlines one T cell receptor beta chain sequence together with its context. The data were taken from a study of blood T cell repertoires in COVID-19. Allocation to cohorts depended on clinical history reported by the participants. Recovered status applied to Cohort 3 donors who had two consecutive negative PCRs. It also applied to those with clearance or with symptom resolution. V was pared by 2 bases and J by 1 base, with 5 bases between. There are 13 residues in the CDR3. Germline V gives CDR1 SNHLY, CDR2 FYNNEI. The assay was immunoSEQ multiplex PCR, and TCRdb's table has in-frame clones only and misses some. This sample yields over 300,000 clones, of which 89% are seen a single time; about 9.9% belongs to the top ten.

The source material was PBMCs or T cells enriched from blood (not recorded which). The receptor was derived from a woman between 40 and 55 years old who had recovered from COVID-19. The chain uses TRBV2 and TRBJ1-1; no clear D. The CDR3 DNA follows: TGTGCCAGCAGTGAAATGAGGAACACTGAAGCTTTCTTT. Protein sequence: CASSEMRNTEAFF. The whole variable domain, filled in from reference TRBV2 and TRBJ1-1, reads EPEVTQTPSHQVTQMGQEVILRCVPISNHLYFYWYRQILGQKVEFLVSFYNNEISEKSEIFDDQFSVERPDGSNFTLKIRSTKLEDSAMYFCASSEMRNTEAFFGQGTRLTVV.